This T cell receptor beta chain was recorded in a study of T cell repertoires in cytomegalovirus infection. Study overall: CMV epitopes that were recently identified and HLA-C-restricted were used alongside well-studied HLA-B-restricted ones. Public TCR beta signatures were indicative of both CMV infection and a matching HLA type.

On this clonotype itself: What it binds is unknown.

Via MiXCR, TCRdb re-called the reads, giving one row per CDR3 protein. The table includes approximately 340,000 distinct CDR3 sequences, 25% to 35% detected once. Germline values: CDR1 SGHNT, CDR2 YENEEA. The CDR3 contains 13 residues. V lost 5 bases and J lost 5, with 7 bases in between. This clonotype was obtained from a human donor in good health (CMV status not recorded). Some clones in this sample may be carry-over from other donors' samples. The chain couples TRBV11-3 to TRBJ1-6, with D tentatively TRBD1 (5 bases). Sequenced here: cultured PBMCs, sampled from culture after CMV antigen stimulation. The CDR3 here is CASSPGHNSPLHF. The CDR3, as DNA: TGTGCCAGCAGCCCGGGGCATAATTCACCCCTCCACTTT.